This TCR beta chain was documented in a study of T cell repertoires in cytomegalovirus infection (dated by TCRdb to the late 2010s). For context, the study as a whole: Donor HLA type was relevant to the analysis, as public TCR beta signatures indicated carriage of CMV infection together with the matching HLA type. The research as a whole found: The ex vivo response was dominated by HLA-C-restricted CMV-specific TCR beta clonotypes, which also provided the single most frequent clonotype in two of eight donors. Carriers of CMV infection plus the relevant HLA type were discriminated by the cumulative frequency of public TCR beta family members in the study cohort and in an independent roughly 370-donor cohort.

CDR1 is given as MGHRA and CDR2 as YSYEKL, both from the germline V gene. The CDR3 measures 16 amino acids from cysteine to phenylalanine. Only the CDR3 region is kept as DNA, spanning 48 bases read in frame from base 1. V loses 5 bases at its end and J loses 3 bases; junction bases beyond the gene matches: 10. To note about this clonotype: Its antigen target is currently unknown. No much larger clone is present one base from it, and per-base qualities are unavailable.

Reads for this sample came from an Illumina HiSeq 1500. TCRdb reprocessed the public reads (quality trimming at Q25 with fastp, clone calling with MiXCR) and kept in-frame beta chains. Each CDR3 protein gets just one entry, which takes the most common genes and DNA from the rows behind it. The sample records fewer than 550,000 distinct CDR3 sequences, approximately 10% of which are singletons. The ten most abundant clones make up roughly 10% of the sample. Recombination connected TRBV4-1 to TRBJ1-5, with 7 bases aligning to TRBD1. The source is a human donor in good health (CMV status not recorded). Some clones in this sample may be carry-over from other donors' samples. Sequencing was performed on PBMCs. The CDR3 protein: CASSARRGTVNQPQHF. The sequenced DNA is TGCGCCAGCAGCGCCCGCCGCGGGACAGTCAATCAGCCCCAGCATTTT.